Listed below are T cell receptor beta chains from one sample, sequenced in a study of blood T cell repertoires in COVID-19. TCRdb keeps only in-frame clones here, not all; method: immunoSEQ multiplex PCR. The repertoire holds fewer than 200,000 clones, with 70% to 90% as singletons. The specimen sequenced was peripheral blood. These receptors all come from a young man who had recovered from COVID-19. The CDR3 runs from the conserved cysteine through the conserved F or W. The D gene is left open where the match is weak. Some rows have no size entry. The others give once, few or many, or a class for an expanded clone.

j_gene	abundance	v_gene	d_gene	CDR3nt	CDR3aa
TRBJ2-6	NA	TRBV10-2	NA	TGCGCCAGCAAGGAGGGAGCTGGGGCCAACGTCCTGACTTTC	CASKEGAGANVLTF
TRBJ2-5	NA	TRBV5-3	NA	TGTGCCAGAAGCTTGGCCGCCCAGGGAGAGACCCAGTACTTC	CARSLAAQGETQYF
TRBJ1-6	NA	TRBV2	TRBD1	TGTGCCAGCAGTGACAGTTACAGGGGTAATTCACCCCTCCACTTT	CASSDSYRGNSPLHF
TRBJ2-1	NA	TRBV4-3	TRBD2	TGCGCCAGCAGTCCCGTTAATAGCGGGGGAGCCCCCAATGAGCAGTTCTTC	CASSPVNSGGAPNEQFF
TRBJ1-3	NA	TRBV19	NA	TGTGCCAGTAGTATGGGGCGCCCCGCTGGAAACACCATATATTTT	CASSMGRPAGNTIYF
TRBJ2-1	once	TRBV4-3	TRBD1	TGCGCCAGCAGCCAACAAGGAAAGGACAGGGGGCGCGGCAATGAGCAGTTCTTC	CASSQQGKDRGRGNEQFF
TRBJ1-1	NA	TRBV9	TRBD1	TGTGCCAGCAGCGTAGGGGGGCGGGGACAGCCGAACACTGAAGCTTTCTTT	CASSVGGRGQPNTEAFF
TRBJ2-3	NA	TRBV13	NA	TGTGCCAGCAGCTTAGAATCCGGGGTCACAGATACGCAGTATTTT	CASSLESGVTDTQYF
TRBJ2-3	once	TRBV7-2	TRBD2	TGTGCCAGCAGCCAAGCAGGGACTAGCGGGGGAGATACGCAGTATTTT	CASSQAGTSGGDTQYF
TRBJ2-7	NA	TRBV12-3/TRBV12-4	NA	TGTGCCAGCAGTTCGAGCACCTACGAGCAGTACTTC	CASSSSTYEQYF
TRBJ2-3	NA	TRBV10-3	TRBD1	TGTGCCATCAGGGACAGGGGGTCGGATACGCAGTATTTT	CAIRDRGSDTQYF
TRBJ2-1	NA	TRBV2	TRBD2	TGTGCCAGCAACCTAGCGGGAGGGCCTTCTGCCTACAATGAGCAGTTCTTC	CASNLAGGPSAYNEQFF
TRBJ2-7	NA	TRBV7-9	TRBD2	TGTGCCAGCAGCTTAGAGGTCGGACTAGGGGTCGGCGAGCAGTACTTC	CASSLEVGLGVGEQYF